This passage covers 17 T cell receptor beta chains from one sample sequenced in a study of cytomegalovirus exposure and HLA in healthy donors. PCR employed 60 Vbeta and 13 Jbeta primers. The data were produced by immunoSEQ multiplex PCR, yet TCRdb's version contains in-frame clones alone and is incomplete. This table holds 120,000 or so clones, less than 85% found once. Sequencing was performed on PBMCs. These receptors all come from a female donor in good health and CMV-seronegative.

CDR3 DNA: TGTGCCAGCAGCCGGAGGCAGGGGGCCTCCTACGAGCAGTACTTC. It translates to CASSRRQGASYEQYF. This sequence joins TRBV5-4 and TRBJ2-7, with 8 bases that match TRBD1. Per the germline V gene, CDR1 is SGHNT and CDR2 is YYREEE (reference sequence). The V and J ends lost 4 bases and 0 bases, in that order; junction bases with no gene match: 6. The CDR3 spans 15 residues.

The V call is TRBV28, the J call TRBJ1-5, with D possibly matching TRBD1 (6 bases). The CDR3 is made up of 15 amino acids. Trimming removed 2 bases from V and 4 bases from J, with 12 bases in between. The V gene's germline CDR1 is MDHEN and CDR2 SYDVKM. In DNA form, the CDR3 reads TGTGCCAGCAGTTTAGGGGGGGCCCTAAATCAGCCCCAGCATTTT. Translation gives CASSLGGALNQPQHF.

This clone appeared a few times. V usage is TRBV5-1 and J usage is TRBJ1-1, with D possibly being TRBD1 (5 bases). The V gene lost 0 bases and the J gene lost 0 bases, with 9 bases spanning the gap. The V gene's germline CDR1 is SGHRS and CDR2 YFSETQ. CDR3 size: 15 residues. CDR3: CASSLDGGLNTEAFF. The CDR3 nucleotides read TGCGCCAGCAGCTTGGACGGGGGACTGAACACTGAAGCTTTCTTT.

The V call is TRBV5-5, the J call TRBJ1-6; 7 positions agree with TRBD1. In germline, CDR1 is SGHKS, CDR2 YYEKEE (reference sequence). J gave up 6 bases and V 2 bases, and 8 bases lay outside the gene matches. This CDR3 spans 16 amino acids. The CDR3, as DNA: TGTGCCAGCAGCTTTGGGAGGACAGGATCTAATTCACCCCTCCACTTT. It is translated as CASSFGRTGSNSPLHF.

The chain uses TRBV19 and TRBJ1-5; TRBD1 aligns across 10 bases. CDR1 LNHDA and CDR2 SQIVND come from the germline V gene (reference sequence). Trimming cost V 6 bases and J 5 bases; bases outside gene matches: 7. This CDR3 contains 15 residues. The CDR3 DNA reads TGTGCCAGTAGGGATGGACAGGGGGTATATCAGCCCCAGCATTTT. Amino acid sequence: CASRDGQGVYQPQHF. Complete variable domain (other parts from reference TRBV19 and TRBJ1-5): DGGITQSPKYLFRKEGQNVTLSCEQNLNHDAMYWYRQDPGQGLRLIYYSQIVNDFQKGDIAEGYSVSREKKESFPLTVTSAQKNPTAFYLCASRDGQGVYQPQHFGDGTRLSIL.

The rearrangement joins TRBV11-3 to TRBJ2-2; perhaps TRBD2 as D (5 bases). CDR3 length: 13 amino acids. V was clipped by 5 bases and J by 6 bases, with 10 bases between them. Germline assignment: CDR1 SGHNT and CDR2 YENEEA. Written as DNA, the CDR3 is TGTGCCAGCAGCCGGCGCGGGTCCGGGGAGCTGTTTTTT. Translating it yields CASSRRGSGELFF.

V gene TRBV28 combines with J gene TRBJ2-3, with 12 nucleotides matching TRBD2. V was clipped by 5 bases and J by 5 bases; unmatched bases: 5. CDR3 length: 15 amino acids. Per the germline V gene, CDR1 is MDHEN and CDR2 is SYDVKM. CDR3 coding DNA: TGTGCCAGCAGTCCCGGGACTAGCGGGCAAGATACGCAGTATTTT. Protein sequence: CASSPGTSGQDTQYF.

This clone was detected once. This chain joins TRBV18 and TRBJ2-1, with TRBD2 identical over 8 bases. This CDR3 spans 16 amino acids. The ends lost 8 bases at V and 5 bases at J; junction bases unmatched: 14. The germline V gene has CDR1 KGHSH and CDR2 LQKENI. The CDR3 sequence: CASDSFGLARNNEQFF. The CDR3 DNA sequence: TGTGCCAGCGATTCGTTTGGACTAGCAAGGAACAATGAGCAGTTCTTC. Drawing the rest from reference TRBV18 and TRBJ2-1, the complete variable domain is NAGVMQNPRHLVRRRGQEARLRCSPMKGHSHVYWYRQLPEEGLKFMVYLQKENIIDESGMPKERFSAEFPKEGPSILRIQQVVRGDSAAYFCASDSFGLARNNEQFFGPGTRLTVL.

The J gene is TRBJ1-4, the V gene TRBV7-6; 8 nucleotides line up with TRBD1. Germline trimming cut 5 bases from V and 10 bases from J; bases unmatched to any gene: 9. Germline V gene lookup returns CDR1 SGHVS and CDR2 FNYEAQ. The CDR3 has 14 residues. The CDR3 DNA is TGTGCCAGCAGCACGGACAGGGAATGGGGAAAACTGTTTTTT. It translates to CASSTDREWGKLFF.

The chain joins TRBV5-1 to TRBJ1-5, with D tentatively TRBD1 (5 bases). This CDR3 contains 14 residues. CDR1 and CDR2 from the germline V gene are SGHRS and YFSETQ. V was cut by 0 bases and J by 5 bases, with 9 bases left in between. The CDR3 loop is CASSLGGRDQPQHF. The CDR3 bases are TGCGCCAGCAGCTTGGGGGGCAGGGATCAGCCCCAGCATTTT.

This chain joins TRBV9 and TRBJ2-3; 8 nucleotides line up with TRBD1. CDR3 length: 16 amino acids. Germline V gene lookup returns CDR1 SGDLS and CDR2 YYNGEE. V shed 4 bases, J shed 4 bases, and the junction held 11 bases outside the gene matches. CDR3 loop: CASSLEGQGQADTQYF. CDR3 nucleotide sequence: TGTGCCAGCAGCCTAGAAGGACAGGGTCAGGCAGATACGCAGTATTTT.

The chain couples TRBV25-1 to TRBJ1-2, with D possibly TRBD1 on 5 matching bases. CDR1 MGHDK and CDR2 SYGVNS come from the germline V gene. This CDR3 spans 15 amino acids. Trimming stripped 4 bases from V and 8 bases from J, with 20 bases between. The CDR3 nucleotides read TGTGCCAGCAGTGGGGTGGGTGGGGGGAGTAGCGGCTACACCTTC. Translating gives CASSGVGGGSSGYTF.

The rearrangement links TRBV2 to TRBJ2-3, with TRBD1 matching over 10 bases. The CDR3 is 16 amino acids. Germline CDR1 reads SNHLY; CDR2 reads FYNNEI. V was clipped by 4 bases and J by 1 base; unmatched bases: 5. For the CDR3, the DNA is TGTGCCAGCAGTGGACAGGGGGCGATGGGCACAGATACGCAGTATTTT. Translating gives CASSGQGAMGTDTQYF.

The V gene is TRBV27, the J gene TRBJ2-7, with TRBD2 identical over 11 bases. CDR1 and CDR2 (germline): MNHEY, SMNVEV (reference sequence). With V trimmed by 6 bases and J by 2 bases, 3 bases remained unmatched. The CDR3 length is 14 residues. The CDR3 loop reads CASRGLAATYEQYF. CDR3 nucleotide sequence: TGTGCCAGCAGGGGACTAGCGGCTACCTACGAGCAGTACTTC.

Concerning this clone itself: At one end, the junction sequence differs from germline, possibly due to a read error. The chain employs TRBV7-7 and TRBJ2-5; D perhaps matches TRBD2 (7 bases). Germline CDR1 is SSHAT and CDR2 is FNYEAQ (reference sequence). The CDR3 runs 14 residues. CDR3 loop: CASSSTGGTETQYF. The CDR3, as DNA: TGTGCTAGCAGCTCTACGGGGGGCACGGAGACCCAGTACTTC. Supplemented by reference TRBV7-7 and TRBJ2-5, the full variable domain reads GAGVSQSPRYKVTKRGQDVTLRCDPISSHATLYWYQQALGQGPEFLTYFNYEAQPDKSGLPSDRFSAERPEGSISTLTIQRTEQRDSAMYRCASSSTGGTETQYFGPGTRLLVL.

The V and J genes are TRBV10-3 and TRBJ2-7; 8 bases agree with TRBD2. The CDR3 contains 16 residues. V was pared by 4 bases and J by 7 bases, with 15 bases of the junction left unmatched. Germline V gene sequence: CDR1 ENHRY, CDR2 SYGVKD. This chain's CDR3 is CAISGLAGKIPTEQYF. The CDR3 nucleotides are TGTGCCATCAGTGGGCTAGCGGGTAAAATTCCTACGGAGCAGTACTTC.

The chain carries TRBV7-8 and TRBJ2-1, with 10 nucleotides matching TRBD1. Germline CDR1 SGHVS, CDR2 FQNEAQ. V trimming: 8 bases; J trimming: 6 bases; junction bases outside the gene matches: 10. There are 15 residues in the CDR3. The DNA of the CDR3 is TGTGCCAGCTTTCGGGGGACAGGGGTTCGCAATGAGCAGTTCTTC. Amino acids: CASFRGTGVRNEQFF.